This T cell receptor (beta chain) was captured in a study of T cells in Graves' hyperthyroidism and ophthalmopathy. Study overall: Before any treatment, at initial diagnosis, peripheral blood was collected. Findings of the study overall: Model output signaled ophthalmopathy a median approximately 6.2 months ahead of onset. Most clonotypes expanded in thyroid above 0.001 were likewise present in blood.

The CDR3 is 13 residues long. Germline values: CDR1 DFQATT, CDR2 SNEGSKA (reference sequence). V dropped 6 bases and J dropped 6; count of bases not matched to a gene: 6. Investigators excluded patients with uncontrolled infection, other autoimmune disease, pregnancy or lactation. This clonotype was seen at least ten times. Its specificity is unknown. The CDR3 regions of TCR beta were amplified from RNA transcripts. Researchers ran a first-round RT-PCR on the TCR CDR3 using the HTBI primer set. TCRdb passed the multiplex PCR reads through MiXCR, listing each CDR3 protein once. The table includes around 560,000 distinct CDR3 sequences, 16% detected once.

V is TRBV20-1 and J is TRBJ1-5, with TRBD1 matching 9 bases. The source is a young woman with Graves' hyperthyroidism. The specimen sequenced was blood. The CDR3 coding sequence is TGCAGTGCCGGGACAGGGTTCGCTCAGCCCCAGCATTTT. This gives the protein CSAGTGFAQPQHF.